This is a list of T cell receptor beta chains from one sample in a study of cytomegalovirus exposure and HLA in healthy donors. TCRdb's copy holds only in-frame clones and misses some; the assay was immunoSEQ multiplex PCR. The sample contains 150,000 or so clones, over 65% of which appear only once. The sequenced sample was PBMCs. The receptors come from a woman between 35 and 50 years old in good health and CMV-seronegative. The CDR3 runs from the conserved cysteine through the conserved F or W. Each record gives: CDR3 protein, CDR3 DNA, V gene, J gene, D gene, clone size. D genes are given only for firm matches. Clone size appears in some rows only: once, few, many, or a class for an expanded clone.

cdr3_aa: CASSLAPAGGDNEQFF
cdr3_nt: TGCGCCAGCAGCTTGGCCCCAGCGGGGGGCGACAATGAGCAGTTCTTC
v_call: TRBV5-1
j_call: TRBJ2-1
d_call: TRBD2
clone_size: once

cdr3_aa: CASSRTSGGGAETQYF
cdr3_nt: TGTGCCAGCAGCAGAACTAGCGGGGGGGGAGCCGAGACCCAGTACTTC
v_call: TRBV5-4
j_call: TRBJ2-5
d_call: TRBD2
clone_size: -

cdr3_aa: CASRPGTGNTEAFF
cdr3_nt: TGCGCCAGCAGACCTGGAACAGGGAACACTGAAGCTTTCTTT
v_call: TRBV5-1
j_call: TRBJ1-1
d_call: -
clone_size: -

cdr3_aa: CASSTQGLQETQYF
cdr3_nt: TGTGCCAGCAGCACACAGGGGCTCCAAGAGACCCAGTACTTC
v_call: TRBV11-2
j_call: TRBJ2-5
d_call: TRBD1
clone_size: -

cdr3_aa: CATSSLGQGLYEQYF
cdr3_nt: TGTGCCACCAGCAGTTTGGGACAGGGGTTATACGAGCAGTACTTC
v_call: TRBV15
j_call: TRBJ2-7
d_call: TRBD1
clone_size: -

cdr3_aa: CASIRDRGNEKLFF
cdr3_nt: TGTGCCAGCATTCGGGACAGGGGTAATGAAAAACTGTTTTTT
v_call: TRBV6-5
j_call: TRBJ1-4
d_call: TRBD1
clone_size: -

cdr3_aa: CASSYRDGSYGYTF
cdr3_nt: TGTGCCAGCAGCTACAGGGATGGATCCTATGGCTACACCTTC
v_call: TRBV7-2
j_call: TRBJ1-2
d_call: -
clone_size: -

cdr3_aa: CASRGGSGGSNQPQHF
cdr3_nt: TGCGCCAGCCGGGGGGGGTCAGGAGGAAGCAATCAGCCCCAGCATTTT
v_call: TRBV10-1
j_call: TRBJ1-5
d_call: -
clone_size: -

cdr3_aa: CASSIPASGGAWGEQFF
cdr3_nt: TGTGCCAGTAGTATTCCCGCTAGCGGGGGGGCCTGGGGTGAGCAGTTCTTC
v_call: TRBV19
j_call: TRBJ2-1
d_call: TRBD2
clone_size: -

cdr3_aa: CATSRGPWTSGPSYNEQFF
cdr3_nt: TGTGCCACCAGCAGAGGGCCCTGGACTAGCGGACCCTCCTACAATGAGCAGTTCTTC
v_call: TRBV15
j_call: TRBJ2-1
d_call: TRBD2
clone_size: -

cdr3_aa: CASSLAPRGTQYF
cdr3_nt: TGTGCCAGCAGCTTAGCGCCTAGGGGTACGCAGTATTTT
v_call: TRBV7-2
j_call: TRBJ2-3
d_call: -
clone_size: -

cdr3_aa: CASSQTERGSGELFF
cdr3_nt: TGCGCCAGCAGCCAGACTGAGCGGGGTTCCGGGGAGCTGTTTTTT
v_call: TRBV4-1
j_call: TRBJ2-2
d_call: TRBD2
clone_size: -

cdr3_aa: CASSWTGAGTEAFF
cdr3_nt: TGTGCCAGCAGCTGGACAGGGGCGGGCACTGAAGCTTTCTTT
v_call: TRBV5-4
j_call: TRBJ1-1
d_call: TRBD1
clone_size: -

cdr3_aa: CASSLLGGESNQPQHF
cdr3_nt: TGTGCCAGCAGTCTCCTGGGGGGGGAATCCAATCAGCCCCAGCATTTT
v_call: TRBV11-2
j_call: TRBJ1-5
d_call: -
clone_size: few

cdr3_aa: CASSAEGRGYTF
cdr3_nt: TGTGCCAGCAGTGCCGAGGGTCGCGGCTACACCTTC
v_call: TRBV2
j_call: TRBJ1-2
d_call: -
clone_size: -

cdr3_aa: CASRTRWRQATNEKLFF
cdr3_nt: TGTGCCAGCCGTACCCGGTGGCGTCAGGCAACTAATGAAAAACTGTTTTTT
v_call: TRBV10-3
j_call: TRBJ1-4
d_call: -
clone_size: -

cdr3_aa: CASSRLGQFHEQYF
cdr3_nt: TGTGCCAGCAGCCGCCTGGGACAGTTCCACGAGCAGTACTTC
v_call: TRBV7-6
j_call: TRBJ2-7
d_call: TRBD1
clone_size: -

cdr3_aa: CASSLAGRRAGELFF
cdr3_nt: TGTGCCAGCAGTCTGGCGGGTCGGAGGGCCGGGGAGCTGTTTTTT
v_call: TRBV28
j_call: TRBJ2-2
d_call: -
clone_size: -

cdr3_aa: CASSWGDSGNTIYF
cdr3_nt: TGTGCCAGCAGCTGGGGAGACTCTGGAAACACCATATATTTT
v_call: TRBV7-9
j_call: TRBJ1-3
d_call: -
clone_size: once

cdr3_aa: CASSTVSSYNSPLHF
cdr3_nt: TGTGCCAGCAGCACAGTAAGCTCCTATAATTCACCCCTCCACTTT
v_call: TRBV5-4
j_call: TRBJ1-6
d_call: -
clone_size: -

cdr3_aa: CASSVAGEQFF
cdr3_nt: TGTGCCAGCAGCGTAGCGGGGGAGCAGTTCTTC
v_call: TRBV9
j_call: TRBJ2-1
d_call: -
clone_size: -